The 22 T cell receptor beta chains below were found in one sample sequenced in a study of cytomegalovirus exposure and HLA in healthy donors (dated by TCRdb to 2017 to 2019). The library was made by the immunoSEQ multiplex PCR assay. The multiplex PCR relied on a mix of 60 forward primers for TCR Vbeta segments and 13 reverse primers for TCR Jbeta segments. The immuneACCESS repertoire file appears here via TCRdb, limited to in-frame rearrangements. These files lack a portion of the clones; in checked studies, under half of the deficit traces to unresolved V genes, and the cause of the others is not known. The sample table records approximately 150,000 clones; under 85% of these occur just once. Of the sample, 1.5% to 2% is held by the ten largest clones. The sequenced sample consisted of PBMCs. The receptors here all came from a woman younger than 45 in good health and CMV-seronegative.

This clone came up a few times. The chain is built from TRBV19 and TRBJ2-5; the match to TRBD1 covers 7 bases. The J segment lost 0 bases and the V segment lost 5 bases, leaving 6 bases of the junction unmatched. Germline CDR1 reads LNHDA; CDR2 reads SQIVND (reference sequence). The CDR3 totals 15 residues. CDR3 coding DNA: TGTGCCAGTAGTCGGCCGACAGGGTACCAAGAGACCCAGTACTTC. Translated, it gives CASSRPTGYQETQYF. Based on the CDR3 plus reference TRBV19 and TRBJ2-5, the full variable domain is DGGITQSPKYLFRKEGQNVTLSCEQNLNHDAMYWYRQDPGQGLRLIYYSQIVNDFQKGDIAEGYSVSREKKESFPLTVTSAQKNPTAFYLCASSRPTGYQETQYFGPGTRLLVL.

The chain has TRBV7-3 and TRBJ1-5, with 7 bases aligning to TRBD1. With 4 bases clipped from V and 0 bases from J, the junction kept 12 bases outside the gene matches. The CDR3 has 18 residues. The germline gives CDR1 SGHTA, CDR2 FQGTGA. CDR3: CASSSTDRPDNSNQPQHF. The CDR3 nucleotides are TGTGCCAGCAGCTCCACGGACAGGCCCGATAATAGCAATCAGCCCCAGCATTTT. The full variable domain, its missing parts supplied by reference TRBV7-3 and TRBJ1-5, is GAGVSQTPSNKVTEKGKYVELRCDPISGHTALYWYRQSLGQGPEFLIYFQGTGAADDSGLPNDRFFAVRPEGSVSTLKIQRTERGDSAVYLCASSSTDRPDNSNQPQHFGDGTRLSIL.

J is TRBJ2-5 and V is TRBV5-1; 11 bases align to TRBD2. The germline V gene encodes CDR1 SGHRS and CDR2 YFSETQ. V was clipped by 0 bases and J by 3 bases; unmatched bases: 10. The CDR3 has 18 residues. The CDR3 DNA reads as TGCGCCAGCAGCTTGGTCCCTACTAGCGGGGGCACGAAAGAGACCCAGTACTTC. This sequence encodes CASSLVPTSGGTKETQYF.

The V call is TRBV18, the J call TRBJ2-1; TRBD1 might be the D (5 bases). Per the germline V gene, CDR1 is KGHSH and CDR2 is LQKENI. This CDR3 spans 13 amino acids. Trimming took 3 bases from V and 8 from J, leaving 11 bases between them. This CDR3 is CASSPQGRDEQFF. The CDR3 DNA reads TGTGCCAGCTCACCCCAGGGAAGGGATGAGCAGTTCTTC.

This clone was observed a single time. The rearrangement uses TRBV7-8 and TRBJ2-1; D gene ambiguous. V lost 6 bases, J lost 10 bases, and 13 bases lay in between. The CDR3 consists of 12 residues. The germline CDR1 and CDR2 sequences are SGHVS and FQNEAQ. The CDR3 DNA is TGTGCCAGCAGACCATCTAGAAACGAGCAGTTCTTC. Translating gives CASRPSRNEQFF.

CDR3: CASSPGQDYGYTF. The CDR3 bases are TGTGCCAGCAGCCCTGGACAGGACTATGGCTACACCTTC. The chain recombines TRBV14 with TRBJ1-2; TRBD1 matches at 7 bases. CDR1 SGHDN and CDR2 FVKESK come from the germline V gene. The CDR3 contains 13 residues. The V and J ends lost 4 bases and 3 bases, in that order; junction bases with no gene match: 2. Filled out from reference TRBV14 and TRBJ1-2, the complete variable domain reads EAGVTQFPSHSVIEKGQTVTLRCDPISGHDNLYWYRRVMGKEIKFLLHFVKESKQDESGMPNNRFLAERTGGTYSTLKVQPAELEDSGVYFCASSPGQDYGYTFGSGTRLTVV.

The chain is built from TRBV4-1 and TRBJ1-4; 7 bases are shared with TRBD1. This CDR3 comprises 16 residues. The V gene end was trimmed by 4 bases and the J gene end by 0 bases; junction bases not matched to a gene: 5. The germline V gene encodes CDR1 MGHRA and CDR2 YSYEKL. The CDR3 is CASSPRDSATNEKLFF. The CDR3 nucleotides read TGCGCCAGCAGCCCCCGGGACAGCGCAACTAATGAAAAACTGTTTTTT.

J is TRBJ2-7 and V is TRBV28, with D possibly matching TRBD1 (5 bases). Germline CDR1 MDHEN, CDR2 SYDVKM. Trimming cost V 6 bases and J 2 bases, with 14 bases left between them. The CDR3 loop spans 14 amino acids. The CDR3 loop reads CASSPDRGAYEQYF. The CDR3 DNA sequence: TGTGCCAGCAGCCCAGACAGAGGAGCCTACGAGCAGTACTTC.

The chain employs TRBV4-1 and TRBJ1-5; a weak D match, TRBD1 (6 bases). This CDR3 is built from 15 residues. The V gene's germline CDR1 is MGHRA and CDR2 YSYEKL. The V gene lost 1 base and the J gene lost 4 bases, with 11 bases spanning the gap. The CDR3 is CASSQATGINQPQHF. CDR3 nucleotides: TGCGCCAGCAGCCAAGCGACAGGCATAAATCAGCCCCAGCATTTT.

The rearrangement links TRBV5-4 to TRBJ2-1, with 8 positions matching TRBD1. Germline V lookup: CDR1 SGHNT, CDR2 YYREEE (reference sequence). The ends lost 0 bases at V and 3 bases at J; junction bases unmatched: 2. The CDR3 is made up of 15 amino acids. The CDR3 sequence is CASSLDRGYYNEQFF. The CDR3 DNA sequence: TGTGCCAGCAGCTTGGACAGGGGGTACTACAATGAGCAGTTCTTC.

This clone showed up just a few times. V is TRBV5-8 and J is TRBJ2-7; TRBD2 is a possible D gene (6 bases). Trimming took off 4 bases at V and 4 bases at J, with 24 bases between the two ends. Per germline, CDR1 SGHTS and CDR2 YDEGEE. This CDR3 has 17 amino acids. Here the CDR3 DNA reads TGTGCCAGCAGCAAACGAACTTCCGGGACTCATTTTTACGAGCAGTACTTC. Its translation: CASSKRTSGTHFYEQYF.

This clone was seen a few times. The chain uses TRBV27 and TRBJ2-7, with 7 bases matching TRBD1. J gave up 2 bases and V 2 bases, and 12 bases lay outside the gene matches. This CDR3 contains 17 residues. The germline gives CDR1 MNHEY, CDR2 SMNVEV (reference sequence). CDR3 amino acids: CASSLGPPGQRPYEQYF. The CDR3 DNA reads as TGTGCCAGCAGTTTAGGGCCTCCGGGACAGAGGCCCTACGAGCAGTACTTC.

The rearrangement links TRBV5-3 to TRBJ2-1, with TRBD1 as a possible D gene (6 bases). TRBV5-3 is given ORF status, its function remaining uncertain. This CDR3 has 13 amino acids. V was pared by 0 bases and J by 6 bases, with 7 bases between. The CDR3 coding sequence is TGTGCCAGAAGCTTGGAACAGGGCAATGAGCAGTTCTTC. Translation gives CARSLEQGNEQFF.

The CDR3 loop is CASSPSSGSYEQYF. DNA for the CDR3: TGTGCCAGCAGCCCCTCTAGCGGGAGCTACGAGCAGTACTTC. The chain recombines TRBV6-5 with TRBJ2-7; 10 bases are a match to TRBD2. CDR1 and CDR2 from the germline V gene are MNHEY and SVGAGI. There are 14 residues in the CDR3. The trim removed 6 bases at V and 3 bases at J, leaving 5 bases unmatched.

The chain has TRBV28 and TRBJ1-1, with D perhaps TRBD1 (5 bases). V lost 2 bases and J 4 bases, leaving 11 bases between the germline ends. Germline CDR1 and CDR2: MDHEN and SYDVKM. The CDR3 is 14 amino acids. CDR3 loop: CASSLAGTGTEAFF. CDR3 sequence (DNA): TGTGCCAGCAGTTTAGCGGGGACGGGCACTGAAGCTTTCTTT.

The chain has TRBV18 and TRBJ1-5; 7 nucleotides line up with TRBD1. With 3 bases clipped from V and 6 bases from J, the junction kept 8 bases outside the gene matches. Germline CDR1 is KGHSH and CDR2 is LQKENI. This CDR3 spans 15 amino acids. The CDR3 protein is CASSPPTGVPQPQHF. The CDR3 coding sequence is TGTGCCAGCTCACCGCCTACAGGGGTACCTCAGCCCCAGCATTTT.

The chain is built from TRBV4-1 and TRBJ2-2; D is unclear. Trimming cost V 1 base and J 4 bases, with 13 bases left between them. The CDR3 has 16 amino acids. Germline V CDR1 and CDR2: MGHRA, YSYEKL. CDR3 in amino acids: CASSQVDSAATGELFF. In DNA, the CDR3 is TGCGCCAGCAGCCAAGTTGACTCGGCAGCCACCGGGGAGCTGTTTTTT.

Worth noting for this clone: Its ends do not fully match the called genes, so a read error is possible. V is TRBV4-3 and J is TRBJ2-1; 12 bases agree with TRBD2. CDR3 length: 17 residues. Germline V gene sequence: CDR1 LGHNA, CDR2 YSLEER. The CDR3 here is CASSQVSSGRGYSEQFF. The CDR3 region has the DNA TGCGCCAGCAGCCAAGTGTCTAGCGGGAGGGGCTACAGTGAGCAGTTCTTC.

As DNA, the CDR3 is TGTGCCAGCAGAGACAGCCCTAATAACAATCAGCCCCAGCATTTT. Protein: CASRDSPNNNQPQHF. This chain connects TRBV2 to TRBJ1-5, with D maybe TRBD1 (5 bases). The CDR3 is 15 residues long. CDR1 is SNHLY and CDR2 is FYNNEI in the germline V gene. The V gene lost 6 bases and the J gene lost 3 bases, with 15 bases spanning the gap.

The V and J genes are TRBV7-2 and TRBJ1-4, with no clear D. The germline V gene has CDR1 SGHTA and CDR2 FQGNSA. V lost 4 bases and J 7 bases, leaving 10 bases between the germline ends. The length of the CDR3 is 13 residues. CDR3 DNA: TGTGCCAGCAGCTCCCGGGTGGGTGAAAAACTGTTTTTT. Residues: CASSSRVGEKLFF.

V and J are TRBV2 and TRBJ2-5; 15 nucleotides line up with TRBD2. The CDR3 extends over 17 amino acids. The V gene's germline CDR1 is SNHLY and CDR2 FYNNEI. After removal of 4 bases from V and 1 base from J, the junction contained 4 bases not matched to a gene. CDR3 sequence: CASSVRTSGRAQETQYF. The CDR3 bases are TGTGCCAGCAGTGTTAGGACTAGCGGGAGGGCCCAAGAGACCCAGTACTTC.

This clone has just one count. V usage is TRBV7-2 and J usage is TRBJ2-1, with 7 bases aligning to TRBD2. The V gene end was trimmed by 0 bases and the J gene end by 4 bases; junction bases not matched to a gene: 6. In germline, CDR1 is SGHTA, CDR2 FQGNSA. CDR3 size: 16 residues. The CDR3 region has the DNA TGTGCCAGCAGCTTAGCACCTAGCGGCATTTACAATGAGCAGTTCTTC. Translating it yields CASSLAPSGIYNEQFF.